This entry features one T cell receptor (beta chain) sequence. The antigen is unknown. Germline CDR1 is MDHEN and CDR2 is SYDVKM. With 6 bases clipped from V and 8 bases from J, the junction kept 2 bases outside the gene matches. The CDR3 is 13 residues long. Data came from immunoSEQ multiplex PCR; TCRdb stores just in-frame clones and leaves some out. The sample shows about 140,000 clones, 80% to 95% of them seen only once. This sample was taken from a study of T cell responses to AZD1222 COVID-19 vaccine. Whole-study results and caveats: Compared with day 0, the breadth and depth of the Spike-specific TCR repertoire rose significantly after two doses of AZD1222. The donor group comprised mostly white British people and more females; the analysis possibly underestimated clonal diversity. CD4 TCRs covered the whole spike, strongest at regions 160-218 and 743-854.

This chain connects TRBV28 to TRBJ1-6; 9 nucleotides align to TRBD1. This TCR was sampled from an adult who received the AZD1222 COVID-19 vaccine. The sample in question was peripheral blood, obtained 28 days after the second AZD1222 dose. CDR3 nucleotides: TGTGCCAGCAGGGGACAGGGATATTCACCCCTCCACTTT. It is translated as CASRGQGYSPLHF.